This is a list of T cell receptor beta chains from one sample in a study of tumor and adjacent non-tumor tissue in lung cancer. A single record per CDR3 protein comes from TCRdb applying MiXCR to the multiplex PCR reads. The sample lists more than 45,000 distinct CDR3 sequences, 74% occurring once. The sample consisted of distant non-tumor lung tissue. These receptors all stem from a woman in her fifties or sixties with non-small cell lung cancer. Each CDR3 is given with its conserved first and last residue. The order of the fields is clone size, V gene, J gene, D gene, CDR3 DNA, CDR3 protein. A D gene is named only where the DNA matches it firmly. Rows give clone size only sometimes, using once, few, many, or a class for an expanded clone.

size: NA; V: TRBV5-4; J: TRBJ2-3; D: NA; DNA: TGTGCCAGCAGCTCGGCGGTGGTACGAAGCACAGATACACAGTATTTT; CDR3: CASSSAVVRSTDTQYF
size: NA; V: TRBV6-1; J: TRBJ1-5; D: NA; DNA: TGTGCCTGCAGCCGGGCCCGGGAAAGAACCCTTCATCTGCCCCAGCATTTT; CDR3: CACSRARERTLHLPQHF
size: NA; V: TRBV20-1; J: TRBJ2-3; D: TRBD2; DNA: TGCAGTGCTAGGGCCAGCCTAGCGGGAGGGGCAGATACGCAGTATTTT; CDR3: CSARASLAGGADTQYF
size: NA; V: TRBV11-3; J: TRBJ2-3; D: TRBD2; DNA: TGTGCCAGCAGCCCCGGCCTAGCGGGGTCATCAGATACGCATTATTTT; CDR3: CASSPGLAGSSDTHYF
size: NA; V: TRBV11-3; J: TRBJ1-6; D: NA; DNA: TGTGCCAGTAGTTTAGAGGGCAGATATAATTCACCCCTCCACTTT; CDR3: CASSLEGRYNSPLHF
size: NA; V: TRBV12-3/TRBV12-4; J: TRBJ2-3; D: TRBD1; DNA: TGTGCCAGCAGTTCAAACGGGACAGGGGTGACATATACGCAGTATTTT; CDR3: CASSSNGTGVTYTQYF
size: many; V: TRBV6-1; J: TRBJ1-4; D: NA; DNA: TGTGCCAGCACGGCGGCAGGGGAACAGCCTAATGAAAAACTGTTTTTT; CDR3: CASTAAGEQPNEKLFF
size: NA; V: TRBV11-2; J: TRBJ2-5; D: NA; DNA: TGTGCCAGCAGCTCCCAAGGAGGGGGGGCCAGCGAGATCCAGTACTTC; CDR3: CASSSQGGGASEIQYF
size: NA; V: TRBV4-3; J: TRBJ1-3; D: NA; DNA: TGCGCCAGCAGCCAAAATCTTGGGGGTATAACGGGAAACACCATATATTTT; CDR3: CASSQNLGGITGNTIYF
size: NA; V: TRBV20-1; J: TRBJ2-3; D: NA; DNA: TGTAGTGCTAGCTATGGTGGGGCCGATATAACAGATACGCAGTATTTT; CDR3: CSASYGGADITDTQYF
size: NA; V: TRBV5-1; J: TRBJ1-1; D: NA; DNA: TGCGCCAGCAGCTTGGCCAAGGATAGGACTGAAGCTTTCTTT; CDR3: CASSLAKDRTEAFF
size: medium-sized; V: TRBV12-3/TRBV12-4; J: TRBJ2-7; D: NA; DNA: TGTGCCAGCAGTTTTCATGGCTACGAGCAGTACTTC; CDR3: CASSFHGYEQYF